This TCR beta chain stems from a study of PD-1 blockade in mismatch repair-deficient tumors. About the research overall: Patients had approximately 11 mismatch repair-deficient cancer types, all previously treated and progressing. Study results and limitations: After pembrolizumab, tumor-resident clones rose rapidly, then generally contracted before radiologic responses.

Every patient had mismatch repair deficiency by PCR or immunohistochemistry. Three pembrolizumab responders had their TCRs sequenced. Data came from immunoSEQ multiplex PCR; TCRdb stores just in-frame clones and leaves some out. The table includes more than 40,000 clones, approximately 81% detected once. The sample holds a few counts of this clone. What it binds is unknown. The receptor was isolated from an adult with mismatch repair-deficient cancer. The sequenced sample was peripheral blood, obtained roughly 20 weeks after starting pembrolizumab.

CDR3 loop: CASKTQGYSNYGYTF. CDR3 nucleotides: TGTGCCAGCAAAACGCAGGGATACTCCAACTATGGCTACACCTTC. V is TRBV19 and J is TRBJ1-2; D is perhaps TRBD1 (5 bases). Trimming took off 9 bases at V and 2 bases at J, with 19 bases between the two ends. Germline-derived CDR1 and CDR2 are LNHDA and SQIVND (reference sequence). The CDR3 has 15 amino acids.